This T cell receptor (beta chain) was identified during a study of cytomegalovirus exposure and HLA in healthy donors. The CDR3 loop spans 15 amino acids. Germline loops: CDR1 MNHEY, CDR2 SMNVEV (reference sequence). Trimming removed 2 bases from V and 2 bases from J, with 10 bases in between. It was with 60 Vbeta and 13 Jbeta primers that the PCR ran. The data were produced by immunoSEQ multiplex PCR, yet TCRdb's version contains in-frame clones alone and is incomplete. This sample yields approximately 150,000 clones, of which 65% to 70% are seen a single time; around 4.3% belongs to the top ten. This rearrangement joins TRBV27 to TRBJ2-1; D is ambiguous. Sequencing was carried out using PBMCs. This clonotype was sampled from a woman aged 18-30 years in good health and CMV-seropositive. CDR3 protein: CASSLTRRPYNEQFF. CDR3 coding DNA: TGTGCCAGCAGTTTAACCCGGCGGCCCTACAATGAGCAGTTCTTC.